A single sample is the source of the 9 T cell receptor beta chains below, sequenced in a study of glioma-infiltrating T cells after dendritic cell vaccination. Documented time point: after dendritic cell vaccination, including at tumor progression/relapse. Using immunoSEQ multiplex PCR, the repertoire was profiled, and TCRdb retains in-frame clones only, with some absent. This table holds roughly 60,000 clones, just under 85% found once. The material sequenced was blood, taken after dendritic cell vaccination. The source of these receptors is a human donor with glioblastoma.

The chain employs TRBV6-1 and TRBJ2-4, with a tentative D call TRBD2 (6 bases). Trimming shortened V by 5 bases and J by 0 bases, and 11 bases separated the two germline ends. This CDR3 has 15 amino acids. Germline values: CDR1 MNHNS, CDR2 SASEGT. The DNA of the CDR3 is TGTGCCAGCAGTCCTGCGGGGCTAGCCAAAAACATTCAGTACTTC. This encodes CASSPAGLAKNIQYF.

The gene calls are TRBV12-5 and TRBJ2-7; 7 nucleotides match TRBD1. The CDR3 has 15 residues. Germline CDR1 LGHNT, CDR2 FRNRAP. After removal of 4 bases from V and 3 bases from J, the junction contained 9 bases not matched to a gene. For the CDR3, the DNA is TGTGCTAGTGGTTCCTCTAGGGGGCCAGTCTACGAGCAGTACTTC. This sequence encodes CASGSSRGPVYEQYF. The full variable domain, its missing parts supplied by reference TRBV12-5 and TRBJ2-7, is DARVTQTPRHKVTEMGQEVTMRCQPILGHNTVFWYRQTMMQGLELLAYFRNRAPLDDSGMPKDRFSAEMPDATLATLKIQPSEPRDSAVYFCASGSSRGPVYEQYFGPGTRLTVT.

The rearrangement uses TRBV11-2 and TRBJ1-3; possibly TRBD1 for D (6 bases). This CDR3 region has 16 residues. The V gene lost 1 base and the J gene lost 2 bases, with 12 bases spanning the gap. CDR1 SGHAT and CDR2 FQNNGV come from the germline V gene. The CDR3 region has the DNA TGTGCCAGCAGCTTAGGGAGCGGACAGACTGGAAACACCATATATTTT. It yields the protein CASSLGSGQTGNTIYF. Full variable domain (remainder filled in from reference TRBV11-2 and TRBJ1-3): EAGVAQSPRYKIIEKRQSVAFWCNPISGHATLYWYQQILGQGPKLLIQFQNNGVVDDSQLPKDRFSAERLKGVDSTLKIQPAKLEDSAVYLCASSLGSGQTGNTIYFGEGSWLTVV.

This chain links TRBV5-6 with TRBJ1-1; D unclear. The CDR3 runs 18 residues. Germline loops: CDR1 SGHDT, CDR2 YYEEEE. V was shortened by 4 bases and J by 3 bases, with 25 bases between the two germline ends. The CDR3, as DNA: TGTGCCAGCAGCGACGAACTGGGGTGGGTAGGAGGAGACACTGAAGCTTTCTTT. Translation: CASSDELGWVGGDTEAFF.

The CDR3 DNA reads TGTGCCAGCAGTCCCAGGGTTAACTCCTACGAGCAGTACTTC. This translates into CASSPRVNSYEQYF. The rearrangement links TRBV27 to TRBJ2-7, with D possibly matching TRBD1 (5 bases). The germline V and J ends were trimmed by 5 bases and 0 bases, with 11 bases remaining between them. The CDR3 has 14 amino acids. CDR1 and CDR2 (germline): MNHEY, SMNVEV (reference sequence).

This rearrangement joins TRBV10-3 to TRBJ1-2; 12 bases match TRBD1. This CDR3 comprises 15 residues. Trimming removed 3 bases from V and 7 bases from J; junction bases left unmatched: 6. CDR1 and CDR2 from the germline V gene are ENHRY and SYGVKD. This chain's CDR3 is CAISDRDRGQSGYTF. The CDR3 nucleotides are TGTGCCATCAGTGATAGGGACAGGGGGCAAAGTGGCTACACCTTC.

The chain links TRBV18 to TRBJ2-5; the match to TRBD2 covers 10 bases. The CDR3 contains 15 residues. The junction had 3 bases not matched to a gene; V was cut back by 3 bases and J by 2 bases. The germline V gene encodes CDR1 KGHSH and CDR2 LQKENI. The CDR3 sequence is CASSPSGGRQETQYF. CDR3 bases: TGTGCCAGCTCACCTAGCGGGGGGCGGCAAGAGACCCAGTACTTC.

This chain uses TRBV30 with TRBJ1-4; 7 nucleotides align to TRBD1. V gave up 1 base and J gave up 4 bases; unmatched junction bases: 6. Per the germline V gene, CDR1 is GTSNPN and CDR2 is SVGIG (reference sequence). This CDR3 spans 15 amino acids. The CDR3 is CAWSGGQSFNEKLFF. As DNA, the CDR3 is TGTGCCTGGAGTGGGGGACAGTCCTTTAATGAAAAACTGTTTTTT.

V is TRBV2 and J is TRBJ1-1, with 9 bases lining up with TRBD1. Germline trimming cut 5 bases from V and 3 bases from J; bases unmatched to any gene: 1. The CDR3 has 13 amino acids. CDR1 and CDR2 (germline): SNHLY, FYNNEI. CDR3 nucleotide sequence: TGTGCCAGCAGTTGGACAGGGGACACTGAAGCTTTCTTT. The encoded protein is CASSWTGDTEAFF.